Each of the 18 T cell receptor beta chains below was sequenced from the same sample in a study of OX40 agonist ivuxolimab in advanced cancers. Libraries were constructed by the immunoSEQ multiplex PCR assay. TCRdb mirrors the immuneACCESS table, restricted to in-frame sequences. Some clones are absent from its copies; in checked studies, under half trace to an unresolved V gene, and the reason for the others is unknown. The sample table lists roughly 50,000 clones, 80% to 90% of them with a count of one. The ten largest clones capture 25% to 40% of the sample. The sequences come from CD4+ or CD8+ T cells sorted from blood, collected in a trial of the OX40 agonist ivuxolimab. All receptors derive from an adult with an advanced solid tumor such as melanoma, head and neck, liver or kidney cancer.

This chain links TRBV7-2 with TRBJ1-2; 7 bases are a match to TRBD1. CDR1 and CDR2 (germline): SGHTA, FQGNSA. The CDR3 totals 14 residues. The trim removed 5 bases at V and 7 bases at J, leaving 10 bases unmatched. In DNA form, the CDR3 reads TGTGCCAGCAGCCAGGGACAGATAGCGGGTGGCTACACCTTC. Protein: CASSQGQIAGGYTF.

The chain links TRBV19 to TRBJ2-3, with unresolved D. With 3 bases removed from V and 1 base from J, the gap between germline ends came to 8 bases. The CDR3 is made up of 14 amino acids. The germline CDR1 and CDR2 sequences are LNHDA and SQIVND (reference sequence). For the CDR3, the DNA is TGTGCCAGTAGTATTGTCTTCCGCACAGATACGCAGTATTTT. Amino acids: CASSIVFRTDTQYF.

The chain joins TRBV6-1 to TRBJ2-7; the match to TRBD2 covers 9 bases. Germline values: CDR1 MNHNS, CDR2 SASEGT. With 0 bases clipped from V and 1 base from J, the junction kept 10 bases outside the gene matches. The CDR3 is made up of 18 amino acids. The CDR3 is CASSEALAGNPQSYEQYF. For the CDR3, the DNA is TGTGCCAGCAGTGAAGCACTAGCGGGCAATCCCCAATCCTACGAGCAGTACTTC.

The chain has TRBV11-2 and TRBJ2-1; D is unclear. CDR1 is SGHAT, CDR2 FQNNGV, per germline. V lost 1 base to trimming and J lost 10 bases, with 11 bases between them. The CDR3 loop spans 13 amino acids. The CDR3 coding sequence is TGTGCCAGCAGCTTAGGCGGTTCGAGCGAGCAGTTCTTC. As protein: CASSLGGSSEQFF.

This rearrangement joins TRBV6-5 to TRBJ2-1, with unresolved D. CDR1 and CDR2 (germline): MNHEY, SVGAGI. This CDR3 is 14 amino acids long. V was clipped by 2 bases and J by 2 bases, with 7 bases between them. The CDR3 loop reads CASSYKEAYNEQFF. The DNA for the CDR3 is TGTGCCAGCAGTTACAAGGAAGCCTACAATGAGCAGTTCTTC.

This chain uses TRBV7-6 with TRBJ2-7; TRBD2 agrees at 11 bases. CDR3 length: 16 amino acids. Germline CDR1 SGHVS, CDR2 FNYEAQ. V lost 5 bases, J lost 1 base, and 7 bases stayed unmatched. This CDR3 reads CASSPTTSGASYEQYF. CDR3 nucleotide sequence: TGTGCCAGCAGCCCGACGACTAGCGGGGCATCCTACGAGCAGTACTTC. The full variable domain, in which reference TRBV7-6 and TRBJ2-7 provide the parts outside the CDR3, is GAGVSQSPRYKVTKRGQDVALRCDPISGHVSLYWYRQALGQGPEFLTYFNYEAQQDKSGLPNDRFSAERPEGSISTLTIQRTEQRDSAMYRCASSPTTSGASYEQYFGPGTRLTVT.

The chain employs TRBV9 and TRBJ2-7, with D perhaps assigned TRBD1 or TRBD2 (6 bases each). The germline CDR1 and CDR2 sequences are SGDLS and YYNGEE. The CDR3 runs to 14 residues. Deletions cut 0 bases from V and 4 bases from J, with 11 bases between. The CDR3: CASSVDQGRYEQYF. CDR3 in DNA: TGTGCCAGCAGCGTAGACCAGGGGAGGTACGAGCAGTACTTC. Together with reference TRBV9 and TRBJ2-7, the CDR3 gives the full variable domain: DSGVTQTPKHLITATGQRVTLRCSPRSGDLSVYWYQQSLDQGLQFLIQYYNGEERAKGNILERFSAQQFPDLHSELNLSSLELGDSALYFCASSVDQGRYEQYFGPGTRLTVT.

This chain connects TRBV2 to TRBJ2-7; 9 positions agree with TRBD1. CDR1 is SNHLY, CDR2 FYNNEI, per germline. V shed 4 bases, J shed 5 bases, and the junction held 3 bases outside the gene matches. The CDR3 has 13 amino acids. The CDR3 reads CASSVGQGHEQYF. CDR3 sequence (DNA): TGTGCCAGCAGTGTAGGACAGGGGCACGAGCAGTACTTC.

This clone was found once. The genes are TRBV19 and TRBJ1-5, with a tentative D call TRBD1 (5 bases). Between the trimmed V and J ends, which lost 6 bases and 0 bases, there was a span of 12 bases. The CDR3 totals 15 residues. In germline, CDR1 is LNHDA, CDR2 SQIVND (reference sequence). The CDR3 nucleotides are TGTGCCAGTAGGGCGGGGGGGTATAGCAATCAGCCCCAGCATTTT. Its protein product is CASRAGGYSNQPQHF.

This rearrangement joins TRBV7-9 to TRBJ2-2; a weak D match, TRBD1 (5 bases). Germline V gives CDR1 SEHNR, CDR2 FQNEAQ (reference sequence). The V gene lost 4 bases and the J gene lost 4 bases, with 13 bases spanning the gap. The CDR3 sequence is 15 residues long. The CDR3 region has the DNA TGTGCCAGCAGCTATACAGGTTTTCCCACCGGGGAGCTGTTTTTT. Translation gives CASSYTGFPTGELFF.

The chain uses TRBV19 and TRBJ2-1, with TRBD2 identical over 12 bases. The CDR3 is made up of 18 amino acids. Germline values: CDR1 LNHDA, CDR2 SQIVND (reference sequence). The junction had 15 bases not matched to a gene; V was cut back by 5 bases and J by 7 bases. The CDR3 loop reads CASSLASTSGSLGNEQFF. The CDR3 nucleotides read TGTGCCAGTAGTCTCGCCTCGACTAGCGGGAGTTTGGGTAATGAGCAGTTCTTC.

The genes are TRBV10-3 and TRBJ2-3, with 12 positions matching TRBD2. The CDR3 totals 17 residues. V lost 0 bases, J lost 4 bases, and 5 bases stayed unmatched. Per the germline V gene, CDR1 is ENHRY and CDR2 is SYGVKD. The CDR3 region has the DNA TGTGCCATCAGTGAGTCAACTAGCGGGGGGTTATCAGATACGCAGTATTTT. Translating gives CAISESTSGGLSDTQYF.

V and J are TRBV5-8 and TRBJ2-3; TRBD2 agrees at 14 bases. The germline gives CDR1 SGHTS, CDR2 YDEGEE. V dropped 3 bases and J dropped 2; count of bases not matched to a gene: 2. The CDR3 sequence is 16 residues long. CDR3 residues: CASSWTSGGPTDTQYF. DNA for the CDR3: TGTGCCAGCAGCTGGACTAGCGGGGGGCCCACAGATACGCAGTATTTT.

The CDR3 reads CASRNDREGHEQYF. DNA for the CDR3: TGCGCCAGCCGAAACGACAGGGAGGGCCACGAGCAGTACTTC. V is TRBV10-1 and J is TRBJ2-7; D may match TRBD1 or TRBD2 (7 bases each). The CDR3 is 14 amino acids. In germline, CDR1 is WNHNN, CDR2 SYGVQD (reference sequence). Trimming removed 8 bases from V and 5 bases from J, with 19 bases in between.

This sequence joins TRBV30 and TRBJ1-3; D might be TRBD1 (5 bases). The germline gives CDR1 GTSNPN, CDR2 SVGIG (reference sequence). The CDR3 runs to 15 residues. Trimming pared 5 bases from V and 4 bases from J, leaving 18 bases between. Here the CDR3 DNA reads TGTGCCTGGGACCCTGACAGCGCCTCAGGAAACACCATATATTTT. Translating it yields CAWDPDSASGNTIYF.

The gene calls are TRBV27 and TRBJ2-5; perhaps TRBD2 as D (6 bases). There are 11 residues in the CDR3. The germline V gene encodes CDR1 MNHEY and CDR2 SMNVEV (reference sequence). V was shortened by 5 bases and J by 9 bases, with 10 bases between the two germline ends. CDR3 in amino acids: CASSPGGAQYF. In DNA form, the CDR3 reads TGTGCCAGCAGTCCGGGCGGGGCCCAGTACTTC.

This chain uses TRBV7-6 with TRBJ2-1, with D unclear. V was trimmed by 0 bases and J by 4 bases, leaving 7 bases between them. Germline V gene data show CDR1 as SGHVS and CDR2 as FNYEAQ. The CDR3 is 14 residues long. Here the CDR3 reads CASSLARRYNEQFF. CDR3 nucleotide sequence: TGTGCCAGCAGCTTAGCTCGACGTTACAATGAGCAGTTCTTC.

This clone was seen just once. This chain links TRBV9 with TRBJ2-5; 11 nucleotides line up with TRBD1. The CDR3 consists of 15 residues. Germline CDR1 SGDLS, CDR2 YYNGEE. The ends lost 0 bases at V and 4 bases at J; junction bases unmatched: 2. The CDR3 nucleotides read TGTGCCAGCAGCGTAGGGACAGGGGGCTTAGAGACCCAGTACTTC. Protein product: CASSVGTGGLETQYF. The complete variable domain, with remaining parts taken from reference TRBV9 and TRBJ2-5, reads DSGVTQTPKHLITATGQRVTLRCSPRSGDLSVYWYQQSLDQGLQFLIQYYNGEERAKGNILERFSAQQFPDLHSELNLSSLELGDSALYFCASSVGTGGLETQYFGPGTRLLVL.